Listed here is a single T cell receptor beta chain. Germline CDR1 reads SNHLY; CDR2 reads FYNNEI. V shed 6 bases, J shed 3 bases, and the junction held 2 bases outside the gene matches. The CDR3 spans 14 residues. The data originate from a study of T cells in Graves' hyperthyroidism and ophthalmopathy. TCR beta CDR3 sequences were amplified from RNA transcripts. A set of HTBI primers served as the primers for a first-round RT-PCR of the TCR CDR3. MiXCR, run by TCRdb on the multiplex PCR reads, gives a single entry per CDR3 protein. The data hold around 800,000 distinct CDR3 sequences, with roughly 40% observed a single time.

This TCR derives from a man between 18 and 35 years old with Graves' hyperthyroidism. Sequencing was carried out using blood. V and J are TRBV2 and TRBJ2-7; 13 nucleotides align to TRBD2. CDR3 amino acids: CASRRTSGGYEQYF. CDR3 in DNA: TGTGCCAGCAGGCGGACTAGCGGGGGCTACGAGCAGTACTTC.